The clone carrying this T cell receptor beta chain was seen once. Antigen unknown. One end of the junction is discordant with germline, which a read error may explain. The CDR3 totals 15 residues. Germline CDR1 is SGHVS and CDR2 is FNYEAQ. Researchers ran the PCR with 60 Vbeta and 13 Jbeta primers. Clones were read by immunoSEQ multiplex PCR, and TCRdb kept only the in-frame ones, dropping some. Of under 200,000 clones in the sample, around 80% are singletons; the top ten hold about 4.9%. Those who donated were healthy bone marrow donors. The source of the sample is a study of cytomegalovirus exposure and HLA in healthy donors. Study summary: Sequencing of some 200 million T cells in an earlier analysis found about 120 million unique TCR beta sequences. Notes on the study in general: Most subjects had HLA-A and HLA-B alleles reportedly predicted accurately by TCR beta sequences. Later on, analysis showed that most CMV-associated TCR beta chains appeared to be HLA-restricted.

This TCR derives from a male donor in good health and CMV-seronegative. The specimen sequenced was PBMCs. The chain joins TRBV7-6 to TRBJ1-4, with 7 bases fitting TRBD1. CDR3 sequence reads: CASSSNRGPNEKLLF. CDR3 sequence (DNA): TGTGCCAGCAGCTCAAACAGGGGACCTAATGAAAAACTGCTTTTT.